The 29 T cell receptor beta chains presented below share a single source sample, sequenced in a study of blood T cell repertoires in COVID-19. Produced via immunoSEQ multiplex PCR; TCRdb's table is partial and in-frame only. This table holds around 300,000 clones, about 85% found once. Sequenced material: peripheral blood. These receptors were collected from a man aged 18 to 29 with active or convalescent COVID-19.

This clone was seen just once. The V and J genes are TRBV27 and TRBJ1-1; possible D gene TRBD1, 6 bases. The germline V and J ends were trimmed by 4 bases and 0 bases, with 12 bases remaining between them. This CDR3 is built from 15 residues. Germline V gene data show CDR1 as MNHEY and CDR2 as SMNVEV (reference sequence). CDR3 sequence (DNA): TGTGCCAGCAGTTGGGGGCAGAACCTGAACACTGAAGCTTTCTTT. Encoded protein: CASSWGQNLNTEAFF.

The genes are TRBV4-2 and TRBJ2-1; 11 bases are shared with TRBD2. This CDR3 is 16 amino acids long. The V gene end was trimmed by 3 bases and the J gene end by 5 bases; junction bases not matched to a gene: 6. The germline V gene encodes CDR1 LGHNA and CDR2 YNFKEQ. CDR3 in amino acids: CASSHQTSGMNNEQFF. Here the CDR3 DNA reads TGTGCCAGCAGCCACCAGACTAGCGGGATGAACAATGAGCAGTTCTTC.

This chain connects TRBV7-2 to TRBJ2-7; possible D gene TRBD1, 6 bases. The ends were cut back, 5 bases at V and 2 bases at J, with 10 bases in the middle. The germline V gene has CDR1 SGHTA and CDR2 FQGNSA. The CDR3 runs to 13 residues. The CDR3, as DNA: TGTGCCAGCAGCACAGGGTCCCCCTACGAGCAGTACTTC. Translating gives CASSTGSPYEQYF.

The chain couples TRBV9 to TRBJ2-3; perhaps TRBD2 as D (6 bases). This CDR3 is built from 14 residues. Germline V gives CDR1 SGDLS, CDR2 YYNGEE. The V gene lost 2 bases and the J gene lost 5 bases, with 12 bases spanning the gap. The CDR3 sequence is CASSVAGHRDTQYF. The CDR3 DNA sequence: TGTGCCAGCAGCGTTGCGGGGCACAGAGATACGCAGTATTTT.

The chain combines TRBV12-3 or TRBV12-4 with TRBJ2-4, with a possible D match to TRBD1 (6 bases). The CDR3 runs to 12 residues. Trimming removed 6 bases from V and 6 bases from J, with 9 bases in between. CDR3 protein: CASSPDRNIQYF. The CDR3 DNA is TGTGCCAGCAGCCCGGACAGAAACATTCAGTACTTC.

This chain uses TRBV14 with TRBJ1-2; D call uncertain. Per germline, CDR1 SGHDN and CDR2 FVKESK. Trimming removed 0 bases from V and 4 bases from J, with 6 bases in between. The CDR3 is made up of 13 amino acids. CDR3 loop: CASSQEYRYGYTF. The DNA of the CDR3 is TGTGCCAGCAGCCAAGAATATCGCTATGGCTACACCTTC.

V gene TRBV19 combines with J gene TRBJ2-1, with 8 positions matching TRBD1. Germline trimming cut 7 bases from V and 8 bases from J; bases unmatched to any gene: 16. This CDR3 region has 16 residues. Germline CDR1 and CDR2: LNHDA and SQIVND (reference sequence). Here the CDR3 DNA reads TGTGCCAGTACCGAGGAAGCAGGGGGCGCAAGCCATGAGCAGTTCTTC. Its translation: CASTEEAGGASHEQFF.

The chain employs TRBV6-2 or TRBV6-3 and TRBJ2-3, with 8 bases that match TRBD2. The V gene's germline CDR1 is MNHEY and CDR2 SVGEGT. V was clipped by 1 base and J by 4 bases; unmatched bases: 1. The CDR3 length is 14 residues. The CDR3 here is CASSYLTSADTQYF. DNA of the CDR3: TGTGCCAGCAGTTACTTGACTAGCGCAGATACGCAGTATTTT.

This clone turned up a few times. The J gene is TRBJ2-7, the V gene TRBV24-1; TRBD2 matches 9 bases. This CDR3 has 15 amino acids. J gave up 1 base and V 3 bases, and 3 bases lay outside the gene matches. Per the germline V gene, CDR1 is KGHDR and CDR2 is SFDVKD. The CDR3 spells CATSDAAGGSYEQYF. CDR3 in DNA: TGTGCCACCAGTGATGCAGCGGGAGGATCCTACGAGCAGTACTTC.

This chain connects TRBV7-6 to TRBJ2-7, with 9 bases aligning to TRBD2. Trimming cost V 5 bases and J 6 bases; bases outside gene matches: 14. The CDR3 totals 16 residues. The germline gives CDR1 SGHVS, CDR2 FNYEAQ. Here the CDR3 reads CASSLVSSGSLGEQYF. The CDR3 DNA reads as TGTGCCAGCAGCCTAGTGAGTAGCGGGAGTCTGGGCGAGCAGTACTTC.

The chain combines TRBV3-1 (or the pseudogene TRBV3-2) with TRBJ1-5; the D gene is possibly TRBD1 (5 bases). Trimming removed 2 bases from V and 9 bases from J, with 26 bases in between. Germline CDR1 reads LGHDT; CDR2 reads YNNKEL (reference sequence). This CDR3 is 18 amino acids long. The CDR3 nucleotides read TGTGCCAGCAGCCAATGGGGTACCGGGAGAGGGGACCCTCCGCCCCAGCATTTT. Protein product: CASSQWGTGRGDPPPQHF.

The chain recombines TRBV27 with TRBJ2-2; 7 nucleotides match TRBD2. There are 16 residues in the CDR3. J gave up 6 bases and V 2 bases, and 9 bases lay outside the gene matches. CDR1 and CDR2 from the germline V gene are MNHEY and SMNVEV (reference sequence). The CDR3 DNA sequence: TGTGCCAGCAGTTTAGTAGGGAGGGCCGCTCCCGGGGAGCTGTTTTTT. Translation: CASSLVGRAAPGELFF.

The chain has TRBV12-3 or TRBV12-4 and TRBJ1-1, with D maybe TRBD1 (5 bases). With 1 base removed from V and 5 bases from J, the gap between germline ends came to 8 bases. The CDR3 covers 13 residues. In nucleotides, the CDR3 is TGTGCCAGCAGTTTAGGGGGGGGGACTGAAGCTTTCTTT. Translation gives CASSLGGGTEAFF.

The J gene is TRBJ2-1, the V gene TRBV11-2, with D perhaps matching TRBD2 (6 bases). The CDR3 spans 16 residues. Trimming took off 5 bases at V and 4 bases at J, with 18 bases between the two ends. Germline assignment: CDR1 SGHAT and CDR2 FQNNGV. The DNA for the CDR3 is TGTGCCAGCAGCCCCGGGTACGGGAGTAAGTACAATGAGCAGTTCTTC. Translated: CASSPGYGSKYNEQFF.

The CDR3 is CASSQEQGVGEAFF. CDR3 coding DNA: TGCGCCAGCAGCCAAGAGCAGGGGGTGGGTGAAGCTTTCTTT. The chain carries TRBV4-1 and TRBJ1-1; 7 positions agree with TRBD1. CDR3 length equals 14 residues. Trimming at V came to 0 bases and at J to 7 bases, leaving 5 bases not matched to a gene. From germline, CDR1 is MGHRA and CDR2 YSYEKL.

In regard to this clone: The sample holds other DNA sequences that translate to the same CDR3. The chain links TRBV4-1 to TRBJ2-7; 11 nucleotides agree with TRBD2. The CDR3 sequence is 15 residues long. CDR1 MGHRA and CDR2 YSYEKL come from the germline V gene. Germline trimming cut 2 bases from V and 1 base from J; bases unmatched to any gene: 1. CDR3 bases: TGCGCCAGCAGCCAAACTAGCGGGAGTTCCTACGAGCAGTACTTC. This sequence encodes CASSQTSGSSYEQYF.

The chain is built from TRBV27 and TRBJ1-2; TRBD1 matches 8 bases. CDR3 length: 14 residues. V was clipped by 8 bases and J by 4 bases; unmatched bases: 9. CDR1 is MNHEY, CDR2 SMNVEV, per germline (reference sequence). CDR3: CASRRTGLTYGYTF. The CDR3 DNA reads as TGTGCCAGCCGCCGGACAGGGTTGACCTATGGCTACACCTTC.

The chain links TRBV7-9 to TRBJ2-2, with TRBD2 as a possible D gene (6 bases). The germline gives CDR1 SEHNR, CDR2 FQNEAQ (reference sequence). V lost 7 bases and J lost 0, with 9 bases in between. The CDR3 extends over 14 amino acids. The CDR3 coding sequence is TGTGCCAGCATGTGGGGGGCGAACACCGGGGAGCTGTTTTTT. Amino acids: CASMWGANTGELFF.

J is TRBJ1-5 and V is TRBV2; tentative D call: TRBD1 (5 bases). V lost 8 bases and J lost 0, with 8 bases in between. In germline, CDR1 is SNHLY, CDR2 FYNNEI. This CDR3 region has 13 residues. The CDR3 DNA reads TGTGCCAGCGGGGCGGATAGCAATCAGCCCCAGCATTTT. It yields the protein CASGADSNQPQHF.

This chain links TRBV7-9 with TRBJ1-2, with 10 bases fitting TRBD1. Germline loops: CDR1 SEHNR, CDR2 FQNEAQ (reference sequence). The V and J ends lost 4 bases and 4 bases, in that order; junction bases with no gene match: 9. CDR3 size: 16 residues. Written as DNA, the CDR3 is TGTGCCAGCAGCTCAAGACAGGGGGCTGGAGTCTATGGCTACACCTTC. Translating it yields CASSSRQGAGVYGYTF. Variable domain in full (rest from reference TRBV7-9 and TRBJ1-2): DTGVSQNPRHKITKRGQNVTFRCDPISEHNRLYWYRQTLGQGPEFLTYFQNEAQLEKSRLLSDRFSAERPKGSFSTLEIQRTEQGDSAMYLCASSSRQGAGVYGYTFGSGTRLTVV.

V and J are TRBV14 and TRBJ2-7, with no clear D. This CDR3 contains 15 residues. Germline V gene sequence: CDR1 SGHDN, CDR2 FVKESK. Deletions cut 4 bases from V and 3 bases from J, with 16 bases between. For the CDR3, the DNA is TGTGCCAGCAGCCTACAGTCGGCAGGCTACTACGAGCAGTACTTC. Translated: CASSLQSAGYYEQYF.

The CDR3 DNA reads as TGCAGCGCCGACAGGGGAACTTATGGCTACACCTTC. Translation gives CSADRGTYGYTF. The chain joins TRBV29-1 to TRBJ1-2; 8 bases are shared with TRBD1. The germline V gene has CDR1 SQVTM and CDR2 ANQGSEA. Trimming cost V 7 bases and J 5 bases; bases outside gene matches: 6. There are 12 residues in the CDR3.

The chain uses TRBV27 and TRBJ2-3; TRBD2 is a possible D gene (5 bases). Germline CDR1 is MNHEY and CDR2 is SMNVEV (reference sequence). V lost 8 bases and J 2 bases, leaving 20 bases between the germline ends. The CDR3 contains 16 residues. The CDR3, as DNA: TGTGCCAGCGCATCTTCTCTAGCTAGACCCACAGATACGCAGTATTTT. This encodes CASASSLARPTDTQYF.

V usage is TRBV28 and J usage is TRBJ2-7; no clear D gene. Trimming removed 5 bases from V and 7 bases from J, with 9 bases in between. The CDR3 is 11 residues long. The V gene's germline CDR1 is MDHEN and CDR2 SYDVKM. The CDR3 DNA is TGTGCCAGCAGTACCCGGTGGGAGCAGTACTTC. Its translation: CASSTRWEQYF.

This clone was detected a few times. The chain recombines TRBV18 with TRBJ1-5; D possibly corresponds to TRBD1 (6 bases). The CDR3 extends over 14 amino acids. Per the germline V gene, CDR1 is KGHSH and CDR2 is LQKENI. Trimming cost V 3 bases and J 4 bases, with 10 bases left between them. CDR3 residues: CASSPVDRNQPQHF. CDR3 sequence (DNA): TGTGCCAGCTCACCGGTGGACAGAAATCAGCCCCAGCATTTT.

The genes are TRBV9 and TRBJ2-3; D is possibly TRBD2 (6 bases). Trimming removed 3 bases at V and 2 bases at J, with 13 bases between. CDR1 SGDLS and CDR2 YYNGEE come from the germline V gene. The CDR3 is 15 residues long. CDR3 loop: CASSAQWGDTDTQYF. CDR3 coding DNA: TGTGCCAGCAGCGCCCAATGGGGGGACACAGATACGCAGTATTTT.

This clone was recorded a few times. This chain connects TRBV20-1 to TRBJ1-5; D might be TRBD1 (5 bases). Trimming removed 3 bases from V and 3 bases from J, with 12 bases in between. The germline CDR1 and CDR2 sequences are DFQATT and SNEGSKA (reference sequence). The length of the CDR3 is 14 residues. CDR3 loop: CSASLGALNQPQHF. The CDR3 coding sequence is TGCAGTGCTAGTTTAGGGGCACTCAATCAGCCCCAGCATTTT.

The rearrangement links TRBV13 to TRBJ2-6; weak D call: TRBD2 (5 bases). CDR1 and CDR2 from the germline V gene are PRHDT and FYEKMQ (reference sequence). The CDR3 has 17 residues. Trimming took off 0 bases at V and 2 bases at J, with 11 bases between the two ends. CDR3 sequence: CASSLGLMEAGANVLTF. CDR3 bases: TGTGCCAGCAGCTTAGGCCTAATGGAGGCTGGGGCCAACGTCCTGACTTTC.

The chain joins TRBV9 to TRBJ2-3; possibly TRBD2 for D (6 bases). Per germline, CDR1 SGDLS and CDR2 YYNGEE. Trimming removed 4 bases from V and 0 bases from J, with 12 bases in between. This CDR3 has 15 amino acids. The DNA for the CDR3 is TGTGCCAGCAGCCCCGGGGGACTGAGCACAGATACGCAGTATTTT. Encoded protein: CASSPGGLSTDTQYF.